The clone carrying this T cell receptor beta chain was seen ten or more times. Its antigen remains unidentified. The use of a sample-barcoded 5' primer and a J-beta primer mix characterized a second PCR of about 7 to 12 cycles. TCRdb recomputed calls from the 5' RACE reads with MiXCR, one row per CDR3 protein. The sample yields just under 900,000 distinct CDR3 sequences, 25% to 30% seen once. With 4 bases removed from V and 4 bases from J, the gap between germline ends came to 17 bases. Per the germline V gene, CDR1 is SGHKS and CDR2 is YYEKEE (reference sequence). The CDR3 sequence is 15 residues long. Each sample yielded at least 7 million isolated PBMCs. The data stem from a study of blood T cells in healthy people across ages. Study results and caveats: No one knew whether donors had CMV, which possibly confounded expanded clonotype changes.

The sequenced material came from blood. This TCR was recovered from a woman at least 80 years old in good health. This chain links TRBV5-5 with TRBJ1-2, with D uncertain. The CDR3 DNA reads as TGTGCCAGCAGCCTAGACTGGGCAGAATTCTATGGCTACACCTTC. Translation gives CASSLDWAEFYGYTF. The full variable domain, in which reference TRBV5-5 and TRBJ1-2 provide the parts outside the CDR3, is DAGVTQSPTHLIKTRGQQVTLRCSPISGHKSVSWYQQVLGQGPQFIFQYYEKEERGRGNFPDRFSARQFPNYSSELNVNALLLGDSALYLCASSLDWAEFYGYTFGSGTRLTVV.